This is a list of T cell receptor beta chains from one sample in a study of blood T cell repertoires in COVID-19. Libraries were prepared by immunoSEQ multiplex PCR; TCRdb keeps only in-frame clonotypes and omits some of them. This sample has some 90,000 clones; roughly 78% occur once, and the top ten carry 10%. Sequenced sample: peripheral blood. These receptors were collected from a woman in her 70s with acute or convalescent COVID-19. The CDR3 runs from the conserved cysteine through the conserved F or W. The D gene is left open where the match is weak. The size of a clone is reported for some rows only, either as once, few or many, or as a class for expanded clones.

v_gene	d_gene	j_gene	abundance	CDR3aa	CDR3nt
TRBV28	.	TRBJ2-5	.	CASSRDKQETQYF	TGTGCCAGCAGTCGTGACAAACAAGAGACCCAGTACTTC
TRBV12-3/TRBV12-4	.	TRBJ1-2	.	CASSLRGNYGYTF	TGTGCCAGCAGTTTAAGAGGGAACTATGGCTACACCTTC
TRBV11-3	TRBD2	TRBJ2-2	once	CASSWGGPGELFF	TGTGCCAGCAGCTGGGGAGGGCCCGGGGAGCTGTTTTTT
TRBV7-2	TRBD2	TRBJ2-1	few	CASSVGGFDNEQFF	TGTGCCAGCAGCGTGGGGGGGTTCGACAATGAGCAGTTCTTC
TRBV27	TRBD1	TRBJ1-1	.	CASSSLGQGATEAFF	TGTGCCAGCAGTTCCCTCGGACAGGGGGCAACTGAAGCTTTCTTT
TRBV11-2	.	TRBJ2-1	.	CASSLEGSGNEQFF	TGTGCCAGCAGCTTAGAAGGTAGCGGTAATGAGCAGTTCTTC
TRBV19	TRBD2	TRBJ2-3	.	CASSIPAGVSTDTQYF	TGTGCCAGTAGTATCCCAGCGGGAGTAAGCACAGATACGCAGTATTTT
TRBV4-2	.	TRBJ2-3	.	CASSQSGLPTDTQYF	TGTGCCAGCAGCCAATCGGGTCTGCCCACAGATACGCAGTATTTT
TRBV5-1	TRBD2	TRBJ2-3	.	CASSLAGVGTDTQYF	TGCGCCAGCAGTTTAGCGGGAGTAGGGACAGATACGCAGTATTTT
TRBV9	.	TRBJ2-3	.	CASSVEWRGQDTQYF	TGTGCCAGCAGCGTAGAGTGGCGGGGGCAAGATACGCAGTATTTT
TRBV5-1	.	TRBJ2-2	.	CASSPMTSFAGELFF	TGCGCCAGCAGCCCGATGACTAGTTTCGCCGGGGAGCTGTTTTTT
TRBV5-1	.	TRBJ2-5	.	CASSPGLQETQYF	TGCGCCAGCAGCCCGGGACTCCAAGAGACCCAGTACTTC
TRBV11-2	TRBD1	TRBJ1-1	.	CASSLAGQSWTEAFF	TGTGCCAGCAGCTTAGCGGGACAGTCGTGGACTGAAGCTTTCTTT
TRBV29-1	TRBD2	TRBJ2-2	.	CSARGGAGELFF	TGCAGCGCCCGGGGGGGCGCCGGGGAGCTGTTTTTT
TRBV7-2	.	TRBJ2-5	.	CASSLVSETQYF	TGTGCCAGCAGCTTAGTATCGGAGACCCAGTACTTC
TRBV27	.	TRBJ2-7	.	CASSQIGQTYEQYF	TGTGCCAGCAGTCAGATCGGACAAACCTACGAGCAGTACTTC
TRBV29-1	.	TRBJ2-2	.	CSARKTNTGELFF	TGCAGCGCTAGAAAAACGAACACCGGGGAGCTGTTTTTT
TRBV7-6	.	TRBJ1-2	.	CASSLAQGRGYTF	TGTGCCAGCAGCTTAGCGCAGGGTCGTGGCTACACCTTC
TRBV30	TRBD2	TRBJ2-2	few	CAWRKWQPGTSETNTGELFF	TGTGCCTGGAGGAAGTGGCAGCCCGGGACTAGCGAGACGAACACCGGGGAGCTGTTTTTT
TRBV5-6	.	TRBJ2-4	few	CASSVSTGAKNIQYF	TGTGCCAGCAGCGTGAGTACAGGGGCCAAAAACATTCAGTACTTC
TRBV5-1	TRBD1	TRBJ2-7	few	CASSLNTGGTYEQYF	TGCGCCAGCAGCCTCAATACAGGGGGAACCTACGAGCAGTACTTC
TRBV5-6	TRBD1	TRBJ1-2	.	CASSLFKQGYDYGYTF	TGTGCCAGCAGCTTATTCAAACAGGGGTACGACTATGGCTACACCTTC
TRBV6-1	.	TRBJ2-2	.	CASSEEFWSGVSGELFF	TGTGCCAGCAGTGAAGAGTTTTGGTCAGGCGTCTCCGGGGAGCTGTTTTTT
TRBV5-1	.	TRBJ2-1	.	CASSERLVDEQFF	TGCGCCAGCAGCGAGCGACTAGTCGATGAGCAGTTCTTC
TRBV6-6	TRBD1	TRBJ1-5	.	CASRELTGGNQPQHF	TGTGCCAGCAGGGAGCTGACAGGGGGCAATCAGCCCCAGCATTTT
TRBV7-2	.	TRBJ2-3	.	CASSLSTDTQYF	TGTGCCAGCAGCCTGTCCACAGATACGCAGTATTTT
TRBV4-3	TRBD1	TRBJ1-2	few	CASSQDRSRGLYTF	TGCGCCAGCAGCCAAGATAGGAGCAGGGGGCTCTACACCTTC